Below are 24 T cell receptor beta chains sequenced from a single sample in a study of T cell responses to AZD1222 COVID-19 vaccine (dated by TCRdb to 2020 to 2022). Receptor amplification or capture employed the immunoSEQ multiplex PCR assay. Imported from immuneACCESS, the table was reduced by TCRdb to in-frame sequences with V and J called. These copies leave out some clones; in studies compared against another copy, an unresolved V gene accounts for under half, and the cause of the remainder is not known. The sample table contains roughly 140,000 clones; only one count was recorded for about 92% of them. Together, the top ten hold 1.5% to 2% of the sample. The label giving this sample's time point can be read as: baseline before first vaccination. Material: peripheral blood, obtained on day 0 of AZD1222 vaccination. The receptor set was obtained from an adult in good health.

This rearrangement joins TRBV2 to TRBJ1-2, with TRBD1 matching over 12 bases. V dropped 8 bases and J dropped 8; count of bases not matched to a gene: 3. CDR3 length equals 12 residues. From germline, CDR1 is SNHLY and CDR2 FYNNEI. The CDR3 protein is CASGTGGWGYTF. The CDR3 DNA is TGTGCCAGCGGGACAGGGGGCTGGGGCTACACCTTC.

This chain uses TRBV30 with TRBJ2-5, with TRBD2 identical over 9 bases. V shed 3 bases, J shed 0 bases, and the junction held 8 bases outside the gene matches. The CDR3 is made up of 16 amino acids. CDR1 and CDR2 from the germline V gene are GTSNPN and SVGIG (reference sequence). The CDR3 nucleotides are TGTGCCTGGAGGTCGGGACTAGCAGGACACCAAGAGACCCAGTACTTC. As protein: CAWRSGLAGHQETQYF.

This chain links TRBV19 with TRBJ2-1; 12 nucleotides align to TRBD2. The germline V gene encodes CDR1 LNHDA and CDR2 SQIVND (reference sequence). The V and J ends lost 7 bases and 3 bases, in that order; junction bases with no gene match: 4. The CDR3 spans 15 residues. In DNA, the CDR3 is TGTGCCAGTAACAGACTAGCGGGGGACTACAATGAGCAGTTCTTC. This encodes CASNRLAGDYNEQFF.

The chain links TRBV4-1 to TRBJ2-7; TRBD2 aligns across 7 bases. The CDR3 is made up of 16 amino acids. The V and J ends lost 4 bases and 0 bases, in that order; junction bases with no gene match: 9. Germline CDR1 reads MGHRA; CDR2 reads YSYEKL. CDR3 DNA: TGCGCCAGCAGCCCCCCGTGGCAGCGGGACTCCTACGAGCAGTACTTC. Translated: CASSPPWQRDSYEQYF.

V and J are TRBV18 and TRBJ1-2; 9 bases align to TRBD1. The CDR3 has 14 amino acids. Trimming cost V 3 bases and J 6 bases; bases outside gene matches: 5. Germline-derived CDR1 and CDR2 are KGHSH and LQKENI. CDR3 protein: CASSPGTGSDGYTF. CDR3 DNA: TGTGCCAGCTCACCGGGGACAGGGTCGGATGGCTACACCTTC.

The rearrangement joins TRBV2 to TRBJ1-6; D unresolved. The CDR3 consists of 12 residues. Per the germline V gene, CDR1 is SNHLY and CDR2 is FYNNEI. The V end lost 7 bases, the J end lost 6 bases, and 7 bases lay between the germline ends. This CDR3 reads CASNQINSPLHF. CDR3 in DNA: TGTGCCAGCAATCAGATTAATTCACCCCTCCACTTT.

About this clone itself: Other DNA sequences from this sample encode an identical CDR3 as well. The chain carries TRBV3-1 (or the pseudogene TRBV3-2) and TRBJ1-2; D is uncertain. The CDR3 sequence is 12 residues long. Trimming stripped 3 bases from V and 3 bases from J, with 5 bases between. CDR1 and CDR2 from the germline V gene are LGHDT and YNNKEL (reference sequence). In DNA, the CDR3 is TGTGCCAGCAGCCAGGGCGACTATGGCTACACCTTC. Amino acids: CASSQGDYGYTF.

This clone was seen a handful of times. The CDR3: CASSFGTAYSPLHF. In nucleotides, the CDR3 is TGTGCCAGCAGCTTTGGGACAGCTTACTCACCCCTCCACTTT. The chain links TRBV7-3 to TRBJ1-6; TRBD1 aligns across 7 bases. Germline V gene lookup returns CDR1 SGHTA and CDR2 FQGTGA. CDR3 length: 14 residues. With 3 bases clipped from V and 10 bases from J, the junction kept 6 bases outside the gene matches.

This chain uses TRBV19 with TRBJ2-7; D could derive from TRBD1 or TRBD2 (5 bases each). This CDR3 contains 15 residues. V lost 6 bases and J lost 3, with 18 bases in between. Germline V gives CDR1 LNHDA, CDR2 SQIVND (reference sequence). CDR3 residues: CASSRSPGTNYEQYF. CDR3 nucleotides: TGTGCCAGTAGCCGGAGTCCGGGGACGAACTACGAGCAGTACTTC.

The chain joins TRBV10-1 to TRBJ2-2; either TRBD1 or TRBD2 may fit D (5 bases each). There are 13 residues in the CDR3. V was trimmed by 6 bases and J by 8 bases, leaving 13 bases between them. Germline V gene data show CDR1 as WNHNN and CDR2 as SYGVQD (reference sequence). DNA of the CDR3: TGCGCCAGCAGCTACCGGGACCTAGGGGAGCTGTTTTTT. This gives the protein CASSYRDLGELFF.

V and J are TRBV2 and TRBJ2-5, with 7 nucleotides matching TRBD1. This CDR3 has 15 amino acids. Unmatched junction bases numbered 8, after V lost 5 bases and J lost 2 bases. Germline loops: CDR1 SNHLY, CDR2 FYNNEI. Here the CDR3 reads CASSLAGTAQETQYF. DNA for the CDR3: TGTGCCAGCAGTCTCGCCGGGACAGCTCAAGAGACCCAGTACTTC.

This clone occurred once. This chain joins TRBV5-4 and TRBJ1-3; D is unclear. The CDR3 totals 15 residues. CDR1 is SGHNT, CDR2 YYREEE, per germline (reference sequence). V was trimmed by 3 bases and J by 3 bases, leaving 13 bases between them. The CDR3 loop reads CASSSTPGVGNTIYF. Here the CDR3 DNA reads TGTGCCAGCAGCTCAACCCCGGGAGTTGGAAACACCATATATTTT.

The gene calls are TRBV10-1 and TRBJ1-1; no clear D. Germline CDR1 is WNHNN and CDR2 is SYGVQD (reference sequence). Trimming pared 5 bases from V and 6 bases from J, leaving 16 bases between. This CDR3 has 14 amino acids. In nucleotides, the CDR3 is TGCGCCAGCAGTCTGCAACCGAATGGGGCTGAAGCTTTCTTT. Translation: CASSLQPNGAEAFF.

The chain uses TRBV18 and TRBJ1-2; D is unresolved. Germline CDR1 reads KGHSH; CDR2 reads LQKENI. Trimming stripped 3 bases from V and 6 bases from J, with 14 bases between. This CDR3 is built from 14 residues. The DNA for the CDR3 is TGTGCCAGCTCACCTAGAGATACTGAGCATGGCTACACCTTC. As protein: CASSPRDTEHGYTF.

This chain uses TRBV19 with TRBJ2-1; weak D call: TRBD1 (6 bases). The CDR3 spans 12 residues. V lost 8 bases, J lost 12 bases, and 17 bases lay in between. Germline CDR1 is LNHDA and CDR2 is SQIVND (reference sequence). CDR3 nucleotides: TGTGCCAGTTGGAAGGGGCAAGGGGGGCAGTTCTTC. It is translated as CASWKGQGGQFF.

CDR3 loop: CSAKNTEAFF. DNA for the CDR3: TGCAGCGCAAAGAACACTGAAGCTTTCTTT. The chain has TRBV29-1 and TRBJ1-1; no reliable D call. Germline V gives CDR1 SQVTM, CDR2 ANQGSEA. The V and J ends lost 7 bases and 1 base respectively, with 4 bases between them. The CDR3 covers 10 residues.

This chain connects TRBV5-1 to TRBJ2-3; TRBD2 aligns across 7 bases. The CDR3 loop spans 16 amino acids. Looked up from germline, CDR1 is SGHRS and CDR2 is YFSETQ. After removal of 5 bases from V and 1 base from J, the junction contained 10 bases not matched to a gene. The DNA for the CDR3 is TGCGCCAGCAGGGCAACGGGAGGTATGGGCACAGATACGCAGTATTTT. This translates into CASRATGGMGTDTQYF.

Written as DNA, the CDR3 is TGTGCCAGCAGCCCCAGGGGCGGGGACAGAGACGGCTACACCTTC. As protein: CASSPRGGDRDGYTF. The chain joins TRBV7-3 to TRBJ1-2, with 7 positions matching TRBD1. The ends lost 5 bases at V and 8 bases at J; junction bases unmatched: 14. The CDR3 spans 15 residues. Germline V gene sequence: CDR1 SGHTA, CDR2 FQGTGA.

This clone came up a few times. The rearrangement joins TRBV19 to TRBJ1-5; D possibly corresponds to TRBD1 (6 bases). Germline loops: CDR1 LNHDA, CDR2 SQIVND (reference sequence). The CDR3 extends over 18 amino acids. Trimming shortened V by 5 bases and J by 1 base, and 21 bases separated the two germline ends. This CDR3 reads CASSGQGTRGASNQPQHF. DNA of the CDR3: TGTGCCAGTAGTGGGCAAGGGACCAGGGGTGCGAGCAATCAGCCCCAGCATTTT.

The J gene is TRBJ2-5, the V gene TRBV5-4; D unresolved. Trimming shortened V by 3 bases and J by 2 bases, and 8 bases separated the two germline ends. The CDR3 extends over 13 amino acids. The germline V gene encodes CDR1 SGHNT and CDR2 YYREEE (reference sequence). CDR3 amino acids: CASSWAIQETQYF. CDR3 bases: TGTGCCAGCAGCTGGGCTATTCAAGAGACCCAGTACTTC. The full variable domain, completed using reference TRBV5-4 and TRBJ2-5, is ETGVTQSPTHLIKTRGQQVTLRCSSQSGHNTVSWYQQALGQGPQFIFQYYREEENGRGNFPPRFSGLQFPNYSSELNVNALELDDSALYLCASSWAIQETQYFGPGTRLLVL.

The CDR3 here is CASSQDPNEKLFF. The CDR3 nucleotides are TGCGCCAGCAGCCAAGATCCAAATGAAAAACTGTTTTTT. The chain has TRBV4-1 and TRBJ1-4; D is ambiguous. The CDR3 runs 13 residues. Germline V gives CDR1 MGHRA, CDR2 YSYEKL. The ends were cut back, 0 bases at V and 5 bases at J, with 4 bases in the middle.

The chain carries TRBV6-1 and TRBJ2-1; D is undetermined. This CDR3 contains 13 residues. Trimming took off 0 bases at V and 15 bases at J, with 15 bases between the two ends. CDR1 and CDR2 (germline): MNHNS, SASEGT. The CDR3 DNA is TGTGCCAGCAGTGAAGCGCAGGCAGGTTTTTGGTTCTTC. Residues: CASSEAQAGFWFF.

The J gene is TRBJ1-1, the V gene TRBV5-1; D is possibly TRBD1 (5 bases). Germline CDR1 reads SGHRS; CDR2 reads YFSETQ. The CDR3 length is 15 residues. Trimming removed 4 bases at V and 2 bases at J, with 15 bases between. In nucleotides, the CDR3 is TGCGCCAGCAGCCCCCTCGGGACGGATAACACTGAAGCTTTCTTT. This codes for CASSPLGTDNTEAFF.

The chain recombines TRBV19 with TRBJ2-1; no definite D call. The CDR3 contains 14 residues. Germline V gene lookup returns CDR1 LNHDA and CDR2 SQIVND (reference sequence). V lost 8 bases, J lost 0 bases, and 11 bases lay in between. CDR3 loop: CASFAFSSYNEQFF. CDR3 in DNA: TGTGCCAGTTTTGCATTCAGCTCCTACAATGAGCAGTTCTTC.